This T cell receptor (beta chain) appears in the sequencing data of a study of long-term antiretroviral therapy in people with HIV. Whole-study context: It was about a decade before the 2015 immediate-ART recommendation that the earliest samples were taken. General study findings and limits: Pre-ART clonal expansion yielded clones that dominated the repertoire at all time points. Once patients were on ART, diversity went higher but still fell short of transplant donor controls.

Germline V gene sequence: CDR1 MNHEY, CDR2 SMNVEV (reference sequence). V trimming: 3 bases; J trimming: 8 bases; junction bases outside the gene matches: 4. The CDR3 sequence is 13 residues long. Version v3.0 of the immunoSEQ assay was performed at survey level. TCRdb keeps only in-frame clones here, not all; method: immunoSEQ multiplex PCR. The sample holds tens of thousands of clones, around 82% seen once. From each donor, at least one pre-ART PBMC sample and at least two post-ART PBMC samples were obtained. About this clone: Its antigen remains unidentified.

J is TRBJ1-2 and V is TRBV27, with 9 bases aligning to TRBD1. This sequence was found in a man younger than 35 with HIV. Sequenced material: unsorted PBMCs, taken 0.3 years after starting antiretroviral therapy. The CDR3 loop is CASSFRDREGYTF. The DNA of the CDR3 is TGTGCCAGCAGTTTCCGGGACAGGGAAGGCTACACCTTC.